The table lists the clone carrying this T cell receptor (beta chain) with a few counts. Its antigen is unidentified. The sample is drawn from a study of shared clonotypes between healthy human individuals. Study donors comprised healthy, HIV-negative adults devoid of recent acute infection or vaccination. Study-level findings and limits: Apart from blood, nothing was sampled; tissue repertoires likely differ. Generation probabilities of non-shared clonotypes were lower (relative to those shared by all four donors). Sequencing depth was expected to influence donor clonotype sharing.

Measured with immunoSEQ multiplex PCR; TCRdb has only the in-frame clones, and not every one. This table has some 1.5 million clones, 95% to 97% appearing once. This TCR was sampled from a man aged 25-40 years in good health. Sequenced material: naive CD4+ T cells sorted from blood. This sample's subset: CD45RA+ positively selected.

The CDR3 sequence: CASSSEREQYF. The CDR3 DNA reads as TGCGCCAGCAGCTCCGAGAGAGAGCAGTACTTC. The chain is built from TRBV5-1 and TRBJ2-7, with D hard to call. Per germline, CDR1 SGHRS and CDR2 YFSETQ. The CDR3 totals 11 residues. V gave up 3 bases and J gave up 7 bases, with 8 bases separating them.